This T cell receptor (beta chain) was captured in a study of CD8 T cells in Susac syndrome. TCR beta was sequenced from blood CD8+ and CD4+ T cells. The multiple sclerosis control group was made up of treatment-naive patients with stable or active relapsing-remitting disease. TEMRA cells were FACS-enriched and CD8+ and CD4+ T cells negatively isolated. Trimming removed 1 base from V and 6 bases from J, with 18 bases in between. CDR1 MGHDK and CDR2 SYGVNS come from the germline V gene. The CDR3 sequence is 17 residues long. Reverse transcription of 0.5 to 1 ug RNA was performed with random hexamers. It was immunoSEQ multiplex PCR that amplified TCR beta CDR3 across 54 Vbeta and 13 Jbeta. In TCRdb, the immunoSEQ multiplex PCR reads were re-called with MiXCR into one record per CDR3 protein. The table records around 200,000 distinct CDR3 sequences, approximately 95% of them present only once.

The chain employs TRBV25-1 and TRBJ2-2; D ambiguous. Sequencing was performed on CD4+ T cells from PBMCs. This sequence originates from a human donor with multiple sclerosis. This CDR3 reads CASSEFWASNNAGELFF. As DNA, the CDR3 is TGTGCCAGCAGTGAATTTTGGGCATCCAATAATGCCGGGGAGCTGTTTTTT.